These 10 T cell receptor beta chains were all obtained from the same sample, sequenced in a study of shared clonotypes between healthy human individuals. Using immunoSEQ multiplex PCR, the repertoire was profiled, and TCRdb retains in-frame clones only, with some absent. The sample has 2.3 million or so clones, more than 80% seen once. The sample was naive CD4+ T cells from PBMCs. Subset noted: CD45RA+ positively selected. These receptors originate from a man between 18 and 35 years old in good health. Some clones in this sample may be carry-over from other donors' samples.

The rearrangement joins TRBV7-9 to TRBJ1-3; possibly TRBD1 for D (5 bases). CDR1 is SEHNR, CDR2 FQNEAQ, per germline (reference sequence). The CDR3 has 17 residues. V was cut by 4 bases and J by 1 base, with 17 bases left in between. In DNA, the CDR3 is TGTGCCAGCAGCTCACCGTTTGGAAGGGGATCTGGAAACACCATATATTTT. This encodes CASSSPFGRGSGNTIYF.

This sequence joins TRBV10-3 and TRBJ2-2, with D possibly being TRBD2 (6 bases). Trimming removed 7 bases at V and 4 bases at J, with 16 bases between. Looked up from germline, CDR1 is ENHRY and CDR2 is SYGVKD. The CDR3 sequence is 15 residues long. The CDR3 DNA follows: TGTGCCATCAAAGGGACTGAGGGGCTCACCGGGGAGCTGTTTTTT. Translation gives CAIKGTEGLTGELFF.

This sequence joins TRBV27 and TRBJ2-7; 9 positions match TRBD2. Germline values: CDR1 MNHEY, CDR2 SMNVEV (reference sequence). Trimming at V came to 6 bases and at J to 2 bases, leaving 8 bases not matched to a gene. The length of the CDR3 is 15 residues. CDR3 nucleotide sequence: TGTGCCAGCAGCTCTGGACTAGCGCCAACCTACGAGCAGTACTTC. It is translated as CASSSGLAPTYEQYF.

The J gene is TRBJ1-2, the V gene TRBV2; 8 bases agree with TRBD1. Germline V lookup: CDR1 SNHLY, CDR2 FYNNEI. This CDR3 has 11 residues. The CDR3 spells CQRQGISGYTF. As DNA, the CDR3 is TGTCAGAGACAGGGGATAAGTGGCTACACCTTC.

To note about this clone: The same CDR3 can be traced to other DNA sequences in this sample. The chain employs TRBV2 and TRBJ1-5; perhaps TRBD1 as D (6 bases). Germline V gene lookup returns CDR1 SNHLY and CDR2 FYNNEI. Trimming stripped 9 bases from V and 1 base from J, with 10 bases between. The CDR3 has 13 amino acids. CDR3 region: CASGGQSNQPQHF. In nucleotides, the CDR3 is TGTGCCAGTGGGGGGCAGAGCAATCAGCCCCAGCATTTT.

The V and J genes are TRBV23-1 and TRBJ1-1; weak D call: TRBD1 (5 bases). TRBV23-1 is an ORF; its function is uncertain. Trimming pared 0 bases from V and 0 bases from J, leaving 14 bases between. The length of the CDR3 is 17 residues. DNA of the CDR3: TGCGCCAGCAGTCAATCCCTTTTACAGGATTTGAACACTGAAGCTTTCTTT. Translated, it gives CASSQSLLQDLNTEAFF.

This chain links TRBV5-1 with TRBJ2-7, with D possibly matching TRBD2 (6 bases). Trimming took off 3 bases at V and 3 bases at J, with 13 bases between the two ends. The CDR3 is made up of 14 amino acids. The germline CDR1 and CDR2 sequences are SGHRS and YFSETQ. For the CDR3, the DNA is TGCGCCAGCAGCTACGGCGGGAATTACTACGAGCAGTACTTC. Its translation is CASSYGGNYYEQYF. Full variable domain (rest looked up from reference TRBV5-1 and TRBJ2-7): KAGVTQTPRYLIKTRGQQVTLSCSPISGHRSVSWYQQTPGQGLQFLFEYFSETQRNKGNFPGRFSGRQFSNSRSEMNVSTLELGDSALYLCASSYGGNYYEQYFGPGTRLTVT.

The V and J genes are TRBV27 and TRBJ1-5; D gene uncertain. CDR3 length: 13 amino acids. From germline, CDR1 is MNHEY and CDR2 SMNVEV (reference sequence). V gave up 5 bases and J gave up 5 bases, with 10 bases separating them. The CDR3 region has the DNA TGTGCCAGCAGTCTCAGGAGGGATCAGCCCCAGCATTTT. Amino acids: CASSLRRDQPQHF.

The chain links TRBV5-6 to TRBJ2-2; 8 nucleotides align to TRBD2. V lost 4 bases to trimming and J lost 5 bases; unmatched junction nucleotides: 10. This CDR3 has 16 residues. Per germline, CDR1 SGHDT and CDR2 YYEEEE. Here the CDR3 DNA reads TGTGCCAGCAGCCCCTTTAGGGCTAGCGGGACCGGGGAGCTGTTTTTT. Its translation: CASSPFRASGTGELFF.

The chain links TRBV30 to TRBJ1-1, with a possible D match to TRBD1 (5 bases). The germline V and J ends were trimmed by 0 bases and 8 bases, with 13 bases remaining between them. The germline gives CDR1 GTSNPN, CDR2 SVGIG (reference sequence). The length of the CDR3 is 13 residues. The CDR3 here is CAWSVGRIKEAFF. The CDR3 DNA follows: TGTGCCTGGAGTGTGGGGCGAATAAAAGAAGCTTTCTTT.